The 22 T cell receptor beta chains in this list originate from one sample, sequenced in a study of T cell repertoires in cytomegalovirus infection. Each CDR3 protein gets one entry after TCRdb re-called the reads with MiXCR. The table lists nearly 700,000 distinct CDR3 sequences, 33% of them singletons. Antigens for these TCRs are unknown. The material was cultured PBMCs, obtained from culture after CMV antigen stimulation. Receptor source: a human donor in good health (CMV status not recorded). Some clones in this sample may be carry-over from other donors' samples.

In its sample, this clonotype was seen a few times. This sequence joins TRBV7-2 and TRBJ1-2; D is possibly TRBD1 (5 bases). CDR3 length equals 14 residues. Deletions cut 3 bases from V and 8 bases from J, with 16 bases between. Germline V gene lookup returns CDR1 SGHTA and CDR2 FQGNSA. This CDR3 is CASSFRDGGEGYTF. CDR3 DNA sequence: TGTGCCAGCAGCTTCCGGGACGGAGGTGAGGGCTACACCTTC.

This clonotype has only a few counts. The gene calls are TRBV6-2 or TRBV6-3 and TRBJ2-1; D remains unclear. Looked up from germline, CDR1 is MNHEY and CDR2 is SVGEGT. The ends were cut back, 6 bases at V and 0 bases at J, with 6 bases in the middle. The CDR3 covers 13 residues. The CDR3 spells CASRRVSYNEQFF. The CDR3 DNA follows: TGTGCCAGCAGACGGGTCTCCTACAATGAGCAGTTCTTC.

The V call is TRBV20-1, the J call TRBJ2-1; TRBD2 matches 10 bases. The CDR3 loop spans 15 amino acids. Germline loops: CDR1 DFQATT, CDR2 SNEGSKA (reference sequence). Trimming took 3 bases from V and 10 from J; bases not matched to a gene: 12. The CDR3 DNA reads TGCAGTGCTAGTGCGGTAGCGGGGGGCCGGTACGAGCAGTTCTTC. It translates to CSASAVAGGRYEQFF.

This clonotype was observed a single time. This chain links TRBV5-6 with TRBJ2-3; 9 bases match TRBD2. Germline CDR1 and CDR2: SGHDT and YYEEEE. V lost 4 bases, J lost 3 bases, and 9 bases stayed unmatched. The CDR3 is 16 amino acids. The CDR3 is CASSPVGSGGTDTQYF. The CDR3 DNA sequence: TGTGCCAGCAGCCCGGTGGGGAGCGGGGGGACAGATACGCAGTATTTT.

The chain joins TRBV19 to TRBJ2-7, with 8 bases matching TRBD1. The CDR3 contains 14 residues. V lost 4 bases and J lost 4; bases outside the gene matches: 6. Germline CDR1 is LNHDA and CDR2 is SQIVND (reference sequence). The CDR3 nucleotides read TGTGCCAGTAGTACCCGGACAGGGTTTTACGAGCAGTACTTC. Amino acids: CASSTRTGFYEQYF.

The chain links TRBV7-9 to TRBJ2-2; 13 bases match TRBD2. There are 19 residues in the CDR3. Germline-derived CDR1 and CDR2 are SEHNR and FQNEAQ (reference sequence). The J segment lost 0 bases and the V segment lost 4 bases, leaving 8 bases of the junction unmatched. The CDR3 DNA reads as TGTGCCAGCAGCTCGGTAGGACTAGCGGGAGTTCCGAACACCGGGGAGCTGTTTTTT. It codes for CASSSVGLAGVPNTGELFF.

CDR3 loop: CASSMGMYYLPQHF. CDR3 bases: TGTGCCAGTAGTATGGGGATGTACTATCTGCCCCAGCATTTT. The rearrangement uses TRBV19 and TRBJ1-5; no firm D call. Trimming took off 3 bases at V and 9 bases at J, with 15 bases between the two ends. Germline CDR1 reads LNHDA; CDR2 reads SQIVND (reference sequence). The CDR3 sequence is 14 residues long.

The rearrangement joins TRBV2 to TRBJ2-4; D gene uncertain. The V end was cut by 3 bases, the J end by 2 bases, with 11 bases between. The CDR3 extends over 15 amino acids. Germline values: CDR1 SNHLY, CDR2 FYNNEI. The CDR3 protein is CASSDWGLTKNIQYF. CDR3 nucleotide sequence: TGTGCCAGCAGTGACTGGGGTTTGACCAAAAACATTCAGTACTTC.

This clonotype was recorded at least ten times. The chain joins TRBV7-2 to TRBJ2-3, with D perhaps matching TRBD2 (5 bases). The CDR3 consists of 17 residues. Germline lookup yields CDR1 SGHTA and CDR2 FQGNSA. V gave up 3 bases and J gave up 3 bases, with 19 bases separating them. The CDR3 DNA is TGTGCCAGCAGCTTCGGCGGGCCCCTGCCGGGGACAGATACGCAGTATTTT. Translating gives CASSFGGPLPGTDTQYF.

This clonotype was counted ten times or more. The V gene is TRBV7-8, the J gene TRBJ1-5; the match to TRBD1 covers 11 bases. This CDR3 is 16 amino acids long. CDR1 is SGHVS and CDR2 is FQNEAQ in the germline V gene. The junction had 3 bases not matched to a gene; V was cut back by 1 base and J by 4 bases. The chain's CDR3 is CASSLDGTGGNQPQHF. The CDR3 DNA reads as TGTGCCAGCAGCTTAGACGGGACAGGGGGAAATCAGCCCCAGCATTTT.

The genes are TRBV12-3 or TRBV12-4 and TRBJ1-5; 7 bases match TRBD1. The CDR3 loop spans 14 amino acids. V trimming: 7 bases; J trimming: 4 bases; junction bases outside the gene matches: 7. The CDR3 sequence: CASNRQGHNQPQHF. CDR3 nucleotide sequence: TGTGCCAGCAACAGACAGGGTCATAATCAGCCCCAGCATTTT.

This rearrangement joins TRBV7-9 to TRBJ1-1; D is undetermined. This CDR3 comprises 10 residues. The V gene's germline CDR1 is SEHNR and CDR2 FQNEAQ (reference sequence). The DNA for the CDR3 is TGTCCTGAGTGGGGTCATGAAGCTTTCTTT. The encoded protein is CPEWGHEAFF.

This clonotype occurred a few times. This sequence joins TRBV6-6 and TRBJ1-4, with D hard to call. V lost 6 bases to trimming and J lost 4 bases, with 3 bases between them. This CDR3 region has 11 residues. CDR1 MNHNY and CDR2 SVGAGI come from the germline V gene (reference sequence). CDR3 loop: CASRFNEKLFF. The DNA of the CDR3 is TGTGCCAGCAGATTTAATGAAAAACTGTTTTTT.

This clonotype was observed a handful of times. This CDR3 is CASSHASTYEQYF. CDR3 DNA: TGTGCCAGCAGCCACGCCAGCACCTACGAGCAGTACTTC. The genes are TRBV7-6 and TRBJ2-7; no clear D gene. V gave up 5 bases and J gave up 2 bases, with 10 bases separating them. The CDR3 is 13 residues long. Germline CDR1 reads SGHVS; CDR2 reads FNYEAQ.

The V call is TRBV5-1, the J call TRBJ2-3; 8 bases line up with TRBD2. The trim removed 3 bases at V and 1 base at J, leaving 10 bases unmatched. The CDR3 is made up of 17 amino acids. The germline V gene has CDR1 SGHRS and CDR2 YFSETQ. CDR3 sequence: CASSSTVRGGGTDTQYF. The CDR3 DNA follows: TGCGCCAGCAGCTCAACGGTCCGGGGGGGTGGCACAGATACGCAGTATTTT.

This clonotype was observed many times. The chain combines TRBV7-2 with TRBJ1-1; D possibly corresponds to TRBD1 (5 bases). With 2 bases removed from V and 4 bases from J, the gap between germline ends came to 11 bases. CDR3 length: 14 amino acids. Germline lookup yields CDR1 SGHTA and CDR2 FQGNSA. The CDR3 here is CASSLQGRATEAFF. The CDR3 DNA is TGTGCCAGCAGCTTACAGGGAAGGGCCACTGAAGCTTTCTTT.

This clonotype was detected only a few times. This chain uses TRBV19 with TRBJ2-7, with D perhaps assigned TRBD1 or TRBD2 (5 bases each). V gave up 4 bases and J gave up 2 bases, with 15 bases separating them. Germline assignment: CDR1 LNHDA and CDR2 SQIVND (reference sequence). The CDR3 has 15 amino acids. The DNA of the CDR3 is TGTGCCAGTAGTACTGGGACGGACGGCCCCTACGAGCAGTACTTC. Its protein product is CASSTGTDGPYEQYF.

CDR3 region: CASSLGRHQETQYF. CDR3 nucleotides: TGTGCCAGCAGCTTGGGACGGCACCAAGAGACCCAGTACTTC. The chain carries TRBV7-8 and TRBJ2-5, with D perhaps TRBD1 or TRBD2 (5 bases each). The germline V gene has CDR1 SGHVS and CDR2 FQNEAQ. V lost 3 bases and J 0 bases, leaving 8 bases between the germline ends. CDR3 length equals 14 residues.

This clonotype was observed a few times. The chain joins TRBV19 to TRBJ1-4; TRBD1 agrees at 7 bases. Germline V gene sequence: CDR1 LNHDA, CDR2 SQIVND (reference sequence). CDR3 length: 14 amino acids. V was clipped by 6 bases and J by 16 bases; unmatched bases: 17. The CDR3 coding sequence is TGTGCCAGTAGCCCCCAAGGGGGCAGGTCCTTTCGGTTTTTT. It yields the protein CASSPQGGRSFRFF.

The chain couples TRBV10-3 to TRBJ2-7, with TRBD2 matching 7 bases. The CDR3 totals 13 residues. CDR1 and CDR2 from the germline V gene are ENHRY and SYGVKD. Trimming at V came to 10 bases and at J to 0 bases, leaving 6 bases not matched to a gene. CDR3 in amino acids: CATLAEDSYEQYF. In DNA, the CDR3 is TGTGCCACCCTAGCGGAAGACTCCTACGAGCAGTACTTC.

A few counts support this clonotype. The rearrangement joins TRBV27 to TRBJ2-3; unclear D gene. The CDR3 length is 12 residues. Trimming took 6 bases from V and 2 from J, leaving 6 bases between them. Per the germline V gene, CDR1 is MNHEY and CDR2 is SMNVEV (reference sequence). CDR3 sequence (DNA): TGTGCCAGCAGGAGGTACACAGATACGCAGTATTTT. Translated: CASRRYTDTQYF.

In DNA form, the CDR3 reads TGTGCCAGCAGCCGGGTGGGGACAGATACGCAGTATTTT. Its protein product is CASSRVGTDTQYF. The gene calls are TRBV4-2 and TRBJ2-3; D not resolved. Trimming pared 4 bases from V and 3 bases from J, leaving 8 bases between. The CDR3 is 13 amino acids. CDR1 and CDR2 from the germline V gene are LGHNA and YNFKEQ.